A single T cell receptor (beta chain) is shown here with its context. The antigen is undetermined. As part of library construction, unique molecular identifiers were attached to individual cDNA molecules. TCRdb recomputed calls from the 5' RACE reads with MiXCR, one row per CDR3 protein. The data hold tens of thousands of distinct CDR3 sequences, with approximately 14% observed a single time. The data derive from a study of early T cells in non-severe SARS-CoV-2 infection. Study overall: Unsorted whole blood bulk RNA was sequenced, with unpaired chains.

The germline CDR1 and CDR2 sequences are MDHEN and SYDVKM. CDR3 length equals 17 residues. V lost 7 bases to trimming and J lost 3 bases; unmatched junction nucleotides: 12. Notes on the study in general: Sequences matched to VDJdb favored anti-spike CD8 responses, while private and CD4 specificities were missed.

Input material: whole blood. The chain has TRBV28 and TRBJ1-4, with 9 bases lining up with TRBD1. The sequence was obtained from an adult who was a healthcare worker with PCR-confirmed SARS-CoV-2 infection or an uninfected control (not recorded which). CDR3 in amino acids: CASTSPGQGLANEKLFF. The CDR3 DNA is TGTGCCAGCACTTCCCCGGGACAGGGTTTAGCTAATGAAAAACTGTTTTTT.